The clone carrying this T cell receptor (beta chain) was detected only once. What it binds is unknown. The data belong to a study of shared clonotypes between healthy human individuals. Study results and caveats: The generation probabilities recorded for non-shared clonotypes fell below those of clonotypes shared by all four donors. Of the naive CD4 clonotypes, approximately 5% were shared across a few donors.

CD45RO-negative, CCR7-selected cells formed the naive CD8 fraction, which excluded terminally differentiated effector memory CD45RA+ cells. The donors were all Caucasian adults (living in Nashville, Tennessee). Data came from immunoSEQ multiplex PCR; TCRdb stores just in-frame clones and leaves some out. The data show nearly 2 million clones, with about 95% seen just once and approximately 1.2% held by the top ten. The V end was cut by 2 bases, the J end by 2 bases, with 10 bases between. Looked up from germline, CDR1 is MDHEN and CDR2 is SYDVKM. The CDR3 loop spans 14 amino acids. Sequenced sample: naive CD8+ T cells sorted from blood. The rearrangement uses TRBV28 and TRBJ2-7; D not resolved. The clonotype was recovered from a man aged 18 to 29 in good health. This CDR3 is CASSLIGLPYEQYF. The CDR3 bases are TGTGCCAGCAGTTTAATAGGGCTCCCCTACGAGCAGTACTTC.